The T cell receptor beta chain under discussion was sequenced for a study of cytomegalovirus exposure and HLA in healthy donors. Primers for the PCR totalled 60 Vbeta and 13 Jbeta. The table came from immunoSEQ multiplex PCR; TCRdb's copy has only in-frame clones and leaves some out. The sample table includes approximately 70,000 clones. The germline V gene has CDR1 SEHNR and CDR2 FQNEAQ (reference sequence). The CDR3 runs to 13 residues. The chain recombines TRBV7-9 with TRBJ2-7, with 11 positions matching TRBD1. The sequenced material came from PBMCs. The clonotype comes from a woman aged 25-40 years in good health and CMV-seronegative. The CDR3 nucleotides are TGTGCTGAAGATGGGACAGGGGGCTACGAGCAGTACTTC. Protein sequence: CAEDGTGGYEQYF.